The 4 T cell receptor beta chains reported below all come from one sample, sequenced in a study of blood T cell repertoires in COVID-19. Sequencing used immunoSEQ multiplex PCR; TCRdb keeps in-frame clones, though not all of them. The data show about 160,000 clones, with 85% seen just once and about 0.95% held by the top ten. Sequencing was done on a sample of peripheral blood. Receptors were obtained from a man aged 40-49 years with acute or convalescent COVID-19.

V gene TRBV5-1 combines with J gene TRBJ2-2; 7 bases are shared with TRBD1. Trimming removed 6 bases from V and 0 bases from J; junction bases left unmatched: 5. CDR3 length: 15 residues. Germline lookup yields CDR1 SGHRS and CDR2 YFSETQ. The CDR3 spells CASTLGTANTGELFF. CDR3 coding DNA: TGCGCCAGCACCTTAGGGACAGCGAACACCGGGGAGCTGTTTTTT.

The chain joins TRBV25-1 to TRBJ1-5, with a tentative D call TRBD1 (5 bases). This CDR3 has 13 residues. Trimming took off 8 bases at V and 5 bases at J, with 13 bases between the two ends. CDR1 and CDR2 from the germline V gene are MGHDK and SYGVNS. CDR3 in amino acids: CASSDKFHQPQHF. Here the CDR3 DNA reads TGTGCCAGCTCGGACAAATTCCATCAGCCCCAGCATTTT.

The J gene is TRBJ2-7, the V gene TRBV11-2; 8 bases line up with TRBD1. V gave up 4 bases and J gave up 2 bases; unmatched junction bases: 7. Per the germline V gene, CDR1 is SGHAT and CDR2 is FQNNGV. The CDR3 totals 15 residues. CDR3: CASSSRTGLTYEQYF. The CDR3 region has the DNA TGTGCCAGCAGCTCAAGGACAGGGTTAACCTACGAGCAGTACTTC.

The chain is built from TRBV5-4 and TRBJ1-6; D remains unclear. Trimming removed 0 bases from V and 8 bases from J, with 9 bases in between. This CDR3 comprises 14 residues. Germline lookup yields CDR1 SGHNT and CDR2 YYREEE (reference sequence). For the CDR3, the DNA is TGTGCCAGCAGCTTGGGGTTGGGCGATTCACCCCTCCACTTT. This translates into CASSLGLGDSPLHF.